The sequence of this T cell receptor beta chain was determined in a study of identical twins. The sample holds many counts of this clonotype. The CDR3 totals 15 residues. The ends lost 0 bases at V and 0 bases at J; junction bases unmatched: 2. In germline, CDR1 is DFQATT, CDR2 SNEGSKA (reference sequence). MiXCR, applied by TCRdb to the 5' RACE reads, yields one record per CDR3 protein. This sample has 200,000 to 250,000 distinct CDR3 sequences, with 5.5% to 7.5% found just once. These data are also associated with another study on T cells expressing NK-cell markers.

The sample taken for sequencing was CD8+ T cells sorted from blood. The TCR was taken from a woman younger than 35 in good health. V and J are TRBV20-1 and TRBJ2-5; TRBD2 agrees at 9 bases. The CDR3 sequence: CSARDLAGYQETQYF. In DNA form, the CDR3 reads TGCAGTGCTAGAGATCTAGCGGGGTACCAAGAGACCCAGTACTTC.